This entry describes one T cell receptor beta chain. Germline values: CDR1 KGHSH, CDR2 LQKENI. The CDR3 covers 15 residues. V lost 3 bases and J lost 2, with 13 bases in between. Study processing details: Reference gene primer amplification gave nucleated cell count estimates. Clones were sequenced by immunoSEQ multiplex PCR, and TCRdb holds only the in-frame ones, with some missing. The DNA gave D and trimming, while V, J and clone size come from that table. The sample includes under 500,000 clones, about 90% of them seen just once. This entry is derived from a study of blood T cell repertoires in COVID-19.

This chain joins TRBV18 and TRBJ2-5, with D possibly being TRBD2 (6 bases). The sequence derives from a woman aged 18-29 years with acute COVID-19. Sequencing was performed on PBMCs or T cells enriched from blood (not recorded which). CDR3 amino acids: CASSPQQAGQETQYF. CDR3 in DNA: TGTGCCAGCTCACCGCAGCAGGCGGGGCAAGAGACCCAGTACTTC.